This is a list of T cell receptor beta chains from one sample in a study of control samples from healthy donors and cancer patients. The assay was immunoSEQ multiplex PCR, and TCRdb's table has in-frame clones only and misses some. Of 100,000 to 150,000 clones listed, 80% to 95% are singletons. Sequencing input: blood. The receptors were gathered from a man younger than 35 in good health. The CDR3 runs from the conserved cysteine through the conserved F or W. The D gene is left open where the match is weak. The size of a clone is reported for some rows only, either as once, few or many, or as a class for expanded clones.

TRBJ1-1	-	TRBV11-2	-	TGTGCCAGCAGCCCTGGCCCCAAAGGCACTGAAGCTTTCTTT	CASSPGPKGTEAFF
TRBJ2-7	-	TRBV27	-	TGTGCCAGCAGCGGGGACGCCGCCGAGCAGTACTTC	CASSGDAAEQYF
TRBJ1-2	TRBD1	TRBV30	-	TGTGCCTGGAGTGTAGGGGTCTTCACAGGGGGAAGTGGCTACACCTTC	CAWSVGVFTGGSGYTF
TRBJ1-2	TRBD1	TRBV5-6	few	TGTGCCAGCAGCCCCGGGGACAGGGGATATGGCTACACCTTC	CASSPGDRGYGYTF
TRBJ2-7	-	TRBV15	-	TGTGCCACCAGCAGAGATGTTGGCGCTTCCTACGAGCAGTACTTC	CATSRDVGASYEQYF
TRBJ1-1	TRBD1	TRBV5-1	-	TGCGCCAGCAGCTGGACAGGGGATTTGGGGAACACTGAAGCTTTCTTT	CASSWTGDLGNTEAFF
TRBJ2-5	-	TRBV5-1	-	TGCGCCAGCAGCTTGTCCGGGACAAAAGAGACCCAGTACTTC	CASSLSGTKETQYF
TRBJ1-3	TRBD1	TRBV14	-	TGTGCCAGCAGCCCTTGGGACAGGGGAAACACCATATATTTT	CASSPWDRGNTIYF
TRBJ2-5	TRBD2	TRBV5-4	-	TGTGCCAGCAGCACCGCGGGGGGGCGAGAGACCCAGTACTTC	CASSTAGGRETQYF
TRBJ1-3	-	TRBV5-6	-	TGTGCCAGCAGCCCCCTAGACCTCGTCTCTGGAAACACCATATATTTT	CASSPLDLVSGNTIYF
TRBJ2-1	-	TRBV5-1	-	TGCGCCAGCAGTTGGGGGTACGGGACCCCGATAAAGATGGAGCAGTTCTTC	CASSWGYGTPIKMEQFF
TRBJ2-6	-	TRBV5-1	-	TGCGCCAGCAGCTCACAGGCCTCTGGGGCCAACGTCCTGACTTTC	CASSSQASGANVLTF
TRBJ2-3	-	TRBV11-3	-	TGTGCCAGCAGCTTAGACGGGTCCAGCACAGATACGCAGTATTTT	CASSLDGSSTDTQYF
TRBJ2-1	-	TRBV5-1	-	TGCGCCAGCAGCTTAGAACAGAGCTACAATGAGCAGTTCTTC	CASSLEQSYNEQFF
TRBJ1-2	-	TRBV5-4	-	TGTGCCAGCAGCCGTCAACAGGGATTTTATGGCTACACCTTC	CASSRQQGFYGYTF
TRBJ2-7	TRBD2	TRBV5-4	-	TGTGCCAGCAGCTTGACTAGCGGGGAACCCTCCTACGAGCAGTACTTC	CASSLTSGEPSYEQYF
TRBJ2-2	TRBD1	TRBV6-1	-	TGTGCCAGCAGTGAATACAGGGGGCGCCCCGCAGACCTCGGGGAGCTGTTTTTT	CASSEYRGRPADLGELFF
TRBJ1-2	-	TRBV30	-	TGTGCCTGGAGTGTACCCAGACCCGGCTATGGCTACACCTTC	CAWSVPRPGYGYTF
TRBJ1-1	TRBD1	TRBV7-2	few	TGTGCCAGCAGTTCTACAGGGGGCGTCACTGAAGCTTTCTTT	CASSSTGGVTEAFF
TRBJ2-3	TRBD2	TRBV7-9	-	TGTGCCAGCAGCACGGGACTAGCGGGGCCGTTAGAGAAAACCGATACGCAGTATTTT	CASSTGLAGPLEKTDTQYF
TRBJ2-2	-	TRBV6-4	-	TGTGCCAGCAGACTAGAACAGGGAGGCACCGGGGAGCTGTTTTTT	CASRLEQGGTGELFF
TRBJ1-3	-	TRBV11-1	-	TGTGCCAGCAGTTCCCGTCAAGACAGGTCCGGAAACACCATATATTTT	CASSSRQDRSGNTIYF
TRBJ1-1	-	TRBV27	-	TGTGCCAGCAGTTTAAGGGGGAGCACTGAAGCTTTCTTT	CASSLRGSTEAFF
TRBJ1-1	-	TRBV2	-	TGTGCCAGCATGGGTGCAGGGGCGAACACTGAAGCTTTCTTT	CASMGAGANTEAFF
TRBJ2-1	-	TRBV9	-	TGTGCCAGCAGCCCCCCCGGACTGAGTGAGCAGTTCTTC	CASSPPGLSEQFF
TRBJ2-1	TRBD2	TRBV5-4	-	TGTGCCAGCAGCTCTAGCGGGGGATACAATGAGCAGTTCTTC	CASSSSGGYNEQFF
TRBJ2-7	TRBD1	TRBV12-3/TRBV12-4	-	TGTGCCAGCAGGGGACAGGGGGCCTACGAGCAGTACTTC	CASRGQGAYEQYF
TRBJ1-2	TRBD1	TRBV27	-	TGTGCCAGCAGCCAGGGGGGCCTTGGCTACACCTTC	CASSQGGLGYTF
TRBJ2-7	-	TRBV5-6	-	TGTGCCAGCAGCTTGGAATACCATGGGGTCCAAACCTACGAGCAGTACTTC	CASSLEYHGVQTYEQYF
TRBJ2-5	-	TRBV19	-	TGTGCCAGTAGTTCAGGAGGAGGGGAGACCCAGTACTTC	CASSSGGGETQYF
TRBJ1-6	-	TRBV29-1	-	TGCAGCGTTGGGACATCTAATAATTCACCCCTCCACTTT	CSVGTSNNSPLHF
TRBJ1-1	-	TRBV7-9	once	TGTGCCAGCAGCTTAGCTCCGGGGACTTCTAAGAACACTGAAGCTTTCTTT	CASSLAPGTSKNTEAFF
TRBJ2-7	TRBD1	TRBV6-5	-	TGTGCCAGCCTTCCGGGACAGGGAGGAAGCGAGCAGTACTTC	CASLPGQGGSEQYF
TRBJ1-2	-	TRBV5-6	-	TGTGCCAGCAGCTTGGCGGGGGTCTATGGCTACACCTTC	CASSLAGVYGYTF
TRBJ2-1	TRBD2	TRBV19	-	TGTGCCAGTAGACATAGCGGGGCCTACAATGAGCAGTTCTTC	CASRHSGAYNEQFF
TRBJ2-2	TRBD2	TRBV11-2	-	TGTGCCAGCAGCTTAGATATGCAGCGGGGGCGTACCGGGGAGCTGTTTTTT	CASSLDMQRGRTGELFF
TRBJ2-7	-	TRBV6-4	few	TGTGCCAGCAACGCCCCCCCAGGTGATAGGGACGAGCAGTACTTC	CASNAPPGDRDEQYF
TRBJ1-5	-	TRBV2	-	TGTGCCAGCAGTGAACAGGCGCTGGGCAATCAGCCCCAGCATTTT	CASSEQALGNQPQHF
TRBJ1-4	-	TRBV30	-	TGTGCCGGGAAATGGGACGGCGGTGATGAAAAACTGTTTTTT	CAGKWDGGDEKLFF
TRBJ2-6	TRBD1	TRBV5-6	-	TGTGCCAGCAGCCCGAGGACAGGGCTCAGCTCTGGGGCCAACGTCCTGACTTTC	CASSPRTGLSSGANVLTF
TRBJ1-2	TRBD1	TRBV3-1/TRBV3-2	once	TGTGCCAGCAGCCCGCCCGGGACAGTGTATGGCTACACCTTC	CASSPPGTVYGYTF
TRBJ1-2	TRBD1	TRBV10-3	-	TGTGCCATCAGTGAGTCGATACAGGGGAACTATGGCTACACCTTC	CAISESIQGNYGYTF
TRBJ2-5	-	TRBV9	-	TGTGCCAGCAGCGTAGGCCCGACGCCGTATGAGACCCAGTACTTC	CASSVGPTPYETQYF
TRBJ2-1	TRBD2	TRBV7-9	-	TGTGCCAGCAGCCGTGGTAGCGGGGGACACAATGAGCAGTTCTTC	CASSRGSGGHNEQFF
TRBJ2-3	TRBD2	TRBV5-5	-	TGTGCCAGCAGCTTGGGTCCTGCGGGGGGGGTGTCAGATACGCAGTATTTT	CASSLGPAGGVSDTQYF
TRBJ1-1	-	TRBV7-3	-	TGTGCCAGCAGCTCTAGACCTGCGGGTGAAGCTTTCTTT	CASSSRPAGEAFF
TRBJ1-5	-	TRBV6-4	-	TGTGCCAGCAGTGACCCCCTCAACAGGAGGGAATGGGGCAATCAGCCCCAGCATTTT	CASSDPLNRREWGNQPQHF
TRBJ1-2	-	TRBV9	-	TGTGCCAGCAGCGTAGCTCCCCAAGACGCTTATGGCTACACCTTC	CASSVAPQDAYGYTF
TRBJ1-3	-	TRBV19	-	TGTGCCAGTACTTTACGGGGGGTGACCGGAAACACCATATATTTT	CASTLRGVTGNTIYF
TRBJ2-2	-	TRBV7-9	-	TGTGCCAGCAGCTTCAACACCGGGGAGCTGTTTTTT	CASSFNTGELFF
TRBJ1-2	-	TRBV6-5	once	TGTGCCAGCAGTCAGGGCTACTATGGCTACACCTTC	CASSQGYYGYTF
TRBJ2-1	-	TRBV5-6	-	TGTGCCAGCAGCTTGGAGGGCGTGAGCTCCTACAATGAGCAGTTCTTC	CASSLEGVSSYNEQFF
TRBJ2-7	TRBD1	TRBV3-1/TRBV3-2	few	TGTGCCAGCAGCCAAGATAGGACTGGTCAGGGGGCCCTTGCCTACGAGCAGTACTTC	CASSQDRTGQGALAYEQYF
TRBJ2-3	TRBD2	TRBV10-3	-	TGTGCCATCAGGGATTCTAGCGGGGGTTCAGATACGCAGTATTTT	CAIRDSSGGSDTQYF
TRBJ1-2	-	TRBV3-1/TRBV3-2	-	TGTGCCAGCAGCCAAGTTCCGGGGGGCCAGGGCTATGGCTACACCTTC	CASSQVPGGQGYGYTF
TRBJ2-1	TRBD2	TRBV6-1	-	TGTGCCAGCGGAACTGGGGCGGGGGCCTACAATGAGCAGTTCTTC	CASGTGAGAYNEQFF
TRBJ2-5	TRBD2	TRBV2	-	TGTGCCAGCAGTGTTGGCGGGGGGGTTCAAGAGACCCAGTACTTC	CASSVGGGVQETQYF